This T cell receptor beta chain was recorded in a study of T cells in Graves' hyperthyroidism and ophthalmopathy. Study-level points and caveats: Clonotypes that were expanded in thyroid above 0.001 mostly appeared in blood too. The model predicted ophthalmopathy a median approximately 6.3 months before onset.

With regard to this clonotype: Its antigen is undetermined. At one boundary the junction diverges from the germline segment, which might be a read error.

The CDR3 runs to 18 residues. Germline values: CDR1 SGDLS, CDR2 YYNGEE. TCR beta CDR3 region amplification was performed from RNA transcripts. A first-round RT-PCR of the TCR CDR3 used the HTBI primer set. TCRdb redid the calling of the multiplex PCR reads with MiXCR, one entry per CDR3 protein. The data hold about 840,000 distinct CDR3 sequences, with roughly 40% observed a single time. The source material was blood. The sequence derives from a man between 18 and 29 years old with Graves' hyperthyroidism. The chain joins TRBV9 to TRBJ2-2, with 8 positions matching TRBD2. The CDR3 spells CASSQDGTSGGRTGELFF. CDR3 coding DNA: TGCGCCAGCAGCCAAGATGGCACTAGCGGAGGGCGCACCGGGGAGCTGTTTTTT.